Below, one T cell receptor beta chain is given with its context. Its specificity is unknown. This record comes from a study of regulatory T cells in long-lasting Graves disease. Overall study findings and caveats: TCR diversity was lower in persistent than newly diagnosed Graves' disease. Among persistent patients, a larger number of public clonotypes were shared (around 3,000) than among newly diagnosed patients (just over 950). Accuracy may have been reduced by the small sample size.

Time point: persistent/refractory GD, antithyroid drugs over 5 years with positive TRAb. The TCR library used RNA extracted from PBMCs. It was by American Thyroid Association guidelines that Graves' disease was diagnosed. Trimming removed 2 bases from V and 4 bases from J, with 15 bases in between. The germline CDR1 and CDR2 sequences are MNHEY and SMNVEV (reference sequence). This CDR3 comprises 15 residues. Construction of TCR beta libraries relied on iRepertoire HTBI primers and on Arm-PCR targeting CDR3 regions. TCRdb itself ran the multiplex PCR reads through MiXCR, one entry per CDR3 protein. The data contain some 300,000 distinct CDR3 sequences, more than 20% of them singletons.

The sample was peripheral blood mononuclear cells (PBMCs), taken when the disease was refractory, from a patient treated with antithyroid drugs. The V and J genes are TRBV27 and TRBJ2-7; TRBD2 might be the D (6 bases). This TCR came from a female donor with Graves disease. CDR3 bases: TGTGCCAGCAGTTTAGGAGGGAGTCTCTTGTACGAGCAGTACTTC. Protein sequence: CASSLGGSLLYEQYF.